Listed here are 31 T cell receptor beta chains from one sample, sequenced in a study of cytomegalovirus exposure and HLA in healthy donors. The PCR ran on 60 Vbeta and 13 Jbeta primers. This table comes from immunoSEQ multiplex PCR, and its TCRdb copy is limited to in-frame clones, with some not included. This sample has approximately 84,000 clones, with about 75% found just once. The sample comprised PBMCs. The receptors come from a man in his forties or fifties in good health and CMV-seronegative.

This sequence joins TRBV2 and TRBJ1-2; D remains unclear. The CDR3 runs 12 residues. Germline loops: CDR1 SNHLY, CDR2 FYNNEI. V was trimmed by 7 bases and J by 10 bases, leaving 16 bases between them. The CDR3: CASIGDILAYTF. CDR3 nucleotide sequence: TGTGCCAGCATCGGAGATATTCTTGCCTACACCTTC.

Only one count was recorded for this clone. The chain has TRBV27 and TRBJ2-1; TRBD1 aligns across 8 bases. V lost 5 bases, J lost 3 bases, and 6 bases stayed unmatched. Germline CDR1 MNHEY, CDR2 SMNVEV (reference sequence). The CDR3 is made up of 15 amino acids. CDR3 DNA: TGTGCCAGCAGTATCGACAGGGGAAGCTACAATGAGCAGTTCTTC. Translating gives CASSIDRGSYNEQFF.

This rearrangement joins TRBV6-1 to TRBJ1-1; 9 bases align to TRBD1. This CDR3 has 14 amino acids. V dropped 6 bases and J dropped 2; count of bases not matched to a gene: 4. Germline lookup yields CDR1 MNHNS and CDR2 SASEGT. In DNA, the CDR3 is TGTGCCAGCAGGGGGACAGGGATTAACACTGAAGCTTTCTTT. Its protein is CASRGTGINTEAFF.

The J gene is TRBJ1-2, the V gene TRBV7-2; TRBD1 aligns across 9 bases. Trimming cost V 2 bases and J 3 bases; bases outside gene matches: 7. This CDR3 region has 16 residues. From germline, CDR1 is SGHTA and CDR2 FQGNSA. This CDR3 reads CASSLHGQGIDYGYTF. The CDR3 DNA reads TGTGCCAGCAGCTTACACGGACAGGGGATCGACTATGGCTACACCTTC.

V gene TRBV28 combines with J gene TRBJ1-2, with 7 nucleotides matching TRBD1. The CDR3 loop spans 14 amino acids. Germline CDR1 and CDR2: MDHEN and SYDVKM. V shed 8 bases and J 6 bases; nucleotides not matched to a gene: 12. Written as DNA, the CDR3 is TGTGCCAGCCAGTGGGCAAGGGGGCAGAATGGCTACACCTTC. As protein: CASQWARGQNGYTF.

The rearrangement uses TRBV7-3 and TRBJ1-1; 9 nucleotides align to TRBD1. V gave up 5 bases and J gave up 5 bases; unmatched junction bases: 12. CDR1 is SGHTA, CDR2 FQGTGA, per germline. The CDR3 is 16 amino acids. The CDR3 DNA is TGTGCCAGCAGCCCGTGGACAGGGGCTACGGGAACTGAAGCTTTCTTT. Amino acids: CASSPWTGATGTEAFF.

V and J are TRBV6-1 and TRBJ2-1; 10 bases fit TRBD2. The CDR3 runs 16 residues. V gave up 6 bases and J gave up 3 bases; unmatched junction bases: 8. Germline CDR1 MNHNS, CDR2 SASEGT. The CDR3 nucleotides are TGTGCCAGCAGGGAATTTAGCGGGGGGAACTACAATGAGCAGTTCTTC. Protein: CASREFSGGNYNEQFF.

CDR3 sequence: CASSSPAGQGFYGYTF. CDR3 nucleotides: TGTGCCAGCAGTTCCCCCGCGGGACAGGGTTTCTATGGCTACACCTTC. This sequence joins TRBV28 and TRBJ1-2; 9 nucleotides line up with TRBD1. This CDR3 region has 16 residues. J gave up 4 bases and V 4 bases, and 10 bases lay outside the gene matches. Germline CDR1 is MDHEN and CDR2 is SYDVKM.

This clone was seen a few times. A junction boundary mismatches the germline segment, possibly from a read error. The chain carries TRBV7-7 and TRBJ2-2; D ambiguous. The CDR3 loop spans 14 amino acids. Germline CDR1 and CDR2: SSHAT and FNYEAQ (reference sequence). The DNA of the CDR3 is TGTGCTAGCAGCCCCGCCCACAGCACCGGGGAGCTGTTTTTT. Translated: CASSPAHSTGELFF.

J is TRBJ1-5 and V is TRBV27; D remains unclear. The CDR3 has 13 residues. The V end was cut by 5 bases, the J end by 5 bases, with 10 bases between. Germline V CDR1 and CDR2: MNHEY, SMNVEV (reference sequence). CDR3 bases: TGTGCCAGCAGTATGAACACCGATCAGCCCCAGCATTTT. It yields the protein CASSMNTDQPQHF.

The J gene is TRBJ2-1, the V gene TRBV14, with 9 bases fitting TRBD1. Germline values: CDR1 SGHDN, CDR2 FVKESK. The CDR3 totals 15 residues. J gave up 6 bases and V 4 bases, and 7 bases lay outside the gene matches. Here the CDR3 reads CASSPRDRAFNEQFF. DNA of the CDR3: TGTGCCAGCAGCCCCCGGGACAGGGCTTTCAATGAGCAGTTCTTC.

The J gene is TRBJ2-7, the V gene TRBV27; 7 bases are a match to TRBD2. In germline, CDR1 is MNHEY, CDR2 SMNVEV (reference sequence). The CDR3 runs 15 residues. With 5 bases clipped from V and 3 bases from J, the junction kept 10 bases outside the gene matches. The CDR3 coding sequence is TGTGCCAGCAGTGGGACTACGGGACTCCTCTACGAGCAGTACTTC. It codes for CASSGTTGLLYEQYF.

The chain uses TRBV27 and TRBJ1-4, with TRBD1 matching 10 bases. V lost 5 bases to trimming and J lost 7 bases; unmatched junction nucleotides: 10. Germline V gene data show CDR1 as MNHEY and CDR2 as SMNVEV (reference sequence). The CDR3 runs to 16 residues. The CDR3 coding sequence is TGTGCCAGCAGTATCCTGACAGGGGGCGCGGCTGAAAAACTGTTTTTT. The encoded protein is CASSILTGGAAEKLFF.

This chain joins TRBV10-1 and TRBJ1-1, with a weak D call TRBD1 (5 bases). This CDR3 is built from 13 residues. The V gene's germline CDR1 is WNHNN and CDR2 SYGVQD (reference sequence). Trimming left V 6 bases short and J 3 bases short, with 11 bases between. Here the CDR3 reads CASRKGSYTEAFF. The CDR3 DNA follows: TGCGCCAGCAGAAAGGGGTCGTACACTGAAGCTTTCTTT.

The genes are TRBV9 and TRBJ2-5; TRBD2 agrees at 14 bases. This CDR3 has 15 amino acids. Germline lookup yields CDR1 SGDLS and CDR2 YYNGEE. Germline trimming cut 7 bases from V and 3 bases from J; bases unmatched to any gene: 5. In nucleotides, the CDR3 is TGTGCCAGCTCCGTGGGACTAGCGGGGGAAGAGACCCAGTACTTC. Translated: CASSVGLAGEETQYF.

J is TRBJ1-4 and V is TRBV28, with TRBD1 matching 10 bases. This CDR3 is built from 15 residues. V was pared by 7 bases and J by 0 bases, with 2 bases of the junction left unmatched. Per germline, CDR1 MDHEN and CDR2 SYDVKM. The CDR3: CASKGTGATNEKLFF. CDR3 coding DNA: TGTGCCAGCAAGGGGACAGGGGCAACTAATGAAAAACTGTTTTTT.

The chain joins TRBV7-2 to TRBJ2-7; no reliable D call. CDR1 is SGHTA, CDR2 FQGNSA, per germline. The length of the CDR3 is 13 residues. V was pared by 0 bases and J by 9 bases, with 12 bases between. CDR3 sequence (DNA): TGTGCCAGCAGCTTAGCTAAGAACACGGGGCAGTACTTC. Translation: CASSLAKNTGQYF.

This clone was detected only once. The rearrangement uses TRBV7-8 and TRBJ1-1; 7 bases are shared with TRBD1. CDR1 is SGHVS, CDR2 FQNEAQ, per germline. V dropped 6 bases and J dropped 6; count of bases not matched to a gene: 10. The CDR3 sequence is 14 residues long. The CDR3 sequence: CASSLGQLVAEAFF. For the CDR3, the DNA is TGTGCCAGCAGTTTGGGACAGCTCGTGGCTGAAGCTTTCTTT.

V usage is TRBV7-3 and J usage is TRBJ2-1, with TRBD1 matching over 7 bases. Germline CDR1 reads SGHTA; CDR2 reads FQGTGA. This CDR3 contains 13 residues. V trimming: 8 bases; J trimming: 9 bases; junction bases outside the gene matches: 10. The CDR3 DNA follows: TGTGCCAGCGCCCTGGGACAGATGGGTGAGCAGTTCTTC. It is translated as CASALGQMGEQFF.

The rearrangement joins TRBV28 to TRBJ2-7; 9 bases fit TRBD1. Germline-derived CDR1 and CDR2 are MDHEN and SYDVKM. The CDR3 sequence is 14 residues long. The V and J ends lost 5 bases and 5 bases, in that order; junction bases with no gene match: 7. CDR3: CASSPTTGGDEQYF. In nucleotides, the CDR3 is TGTGCCAGCAGTCCAACGACAGGGGGAGACGAGCAGTACTTC.

This clone showed up just once. This rearrangement joins TRBV30 to TRBJ1-5; possible D gene TRBD1, 6 bases. The CDR3 is 14 residues long. Germline V gene data show CDR1 as GTSNPN and CDR2 as SVGIG (reference sequence). The V and J ends lost 3 bases and 3 bases respectively, with 12 bases between them. The CDR3 nucleotides are TGTGCCTGGAGCAGGGGAGTTGACAATCAGCCCCAGCATTTT. This gives the protein CAWSRGVDNQPQHF.

On this clone itself: Germline and junction disagree at one end, which may indicate a read error. Other DNA sequences in the same sample also yield this CDR3. This chain connects TRBV7-7 to TRBJ1-1; a possible D gene is TRBD1 (6 bases). This CDR3 region has 13 residues. The germline V gene encodes CDR1 SSHAT and CDR2 FNYEAQ (reference sequence). The CDR3 is CASSHRTDTEAFF. The CDR3 DNA is TGTGCTAGCAGCCACCGGACAGACACTGAGGCTTTCTTT.

This clone was seen only once. V usage is TRBV15 and J usage is TRBJ2-3, with 8 bases aligning to TRBD2. V was pared by 0 bases and J by 3 bases, with 5 bases of the junction left unmatched. Germline CDR1 LNHNV, CDR2 YYDKDF (reference sequence). This CDR3 region has 16 residues. The CDR3 is CATSRDRSGGTDTQYF. DNA of the CDR3: TGTGCCACCAGCAGAGATCGAAGCGGGGGAACAGATACGCAGTATTTT.

This clone showed up just once. This sequence joins TRBV5-1 and TRBJ1-3, with a tentative D call TRBD1 (5 bases). The CDR3 loop spans 15 amino acids. Germline CDR1 SGHRS, CDR2 YFSETQ. Trimming cost V 4 bases and J 1 base, with 12 bases left between them. CDR3 sequence (DNA): TGCGCCAGCAGCCTTGCGGGGGAGTCTGGAAACACCATATATTTT. Its translation: CASSLAGESGNTIYF. Full variable domain (rest looked up from reference TRBV5-1 and TRBJ1-3): KAGVTQTPRYLIKTRGQQVTLSCSPISGHRSVSWYQQTPGQGLQFLFEYFSETQRNKGNFPGRFSGRQFSNSRSEMNVSTLELGDSALYLCASSLAGESGNTIYFGEGSWLTVV.

This clone showed up just a few times. The junction shows a germline mismatch at one end, possibly a read error. V gene TRBV4-2 combines with J gene TRBJ2-4; TRBD1 is a possible D gene (6 bases). This CDR3 is built from 15 residues. In germline, CDR1 is LGHNA, CDR2 YNFKEQ. The CDR3: CASSQLPPEARGFAF. CDR3 DNA sequence: TGTGCCAGCAGCCAGCTACCGCCCGAGGCCAGGGGATTTGCCTTC.

The rearrangement uses TRBV9 and TRBJ1-5, with 7 positions matching TRBD1. CDR1 is SGDLS and CDR2 is YYNGEE in the germline V gene. V gave up 1 base and J gave up 10 bases; unmatched junction bases: 2. The CDR3 contains 12 residues. For the CDR3, the DNA is TGTGCCAGCAGCGTACAGGGGGGTCCCCAGCATTTT. It translates to CASSVQGGPQHF. The variable domain in full, with the rest retrieved from reference TRBV9 and TRBJ1-5, is DSGVTQTPKHLITATGQRVTLRCSPRSGDLSVYWYQQSLDQGLQFLIQYYNGEERAKGNILERFSAQQFPDLHSELNLSSLELGDSALYFCASSVQGGPQHFGDGTRLSIL.

The chain combines TRBV30 with TRBJ1-4; D unresolved. The CDR3 runs to 14 residues. Per germline, CDR1 GTSNPN and CDR2 SVGIG (reference sequence). V lost 7 bases and J 4 bases, leaving 16 bases between the germline ends. The CDR3 is CASIKGESNEKLFF. The CDR3 DNA follows: TGTGCCTCCATTAAAGGAGAAAGTAATGAAAAACTGTTTTTT.

V and J are TRBV4-1 and TRBJ2-3; D uncertain. Germline lookup yields CDR1 MGHRA and CDR2 YSYEKL. The CDR3 loop spans 17 amino acids. V was clipped by 0 bases and J by 4 bases, with 17 bases between them. The CDR3 coding sequence is TGCGCCAGCAGCCAAGAACCCCCGGCTAGTACCGCAGATACGCAGTATTTT. Its translation is CASSQEPPASTADTQYF.

V gene TRBV4-1 combines with J gene TRBJ2-2; the match to TRBD2 covers 15 bases. CDR1 MGHRA and CDR2 YSYEKL come from the germline V gene. This CDR3 contains 18 residues. After removal of 3 bases from V and 4 bases from J, the junction contained 6 bases not matched to a gene. The CDR3, as DNA: TGCGCCAGCAGCCAGGGACTAGCGGGGGGCCGTCGCACCGGGGAGCTGTTTTTT. Translated: CASSQGLAGGRRTGELFF.

The rearrangement links TRBV4-1 to TRBJ1-2, with D tentatively TRBD1 (6 bases). CDR3 size: 13 residues. Germline V lookup: CDR1 MGHRA, CDR2 YSYEKL. The V gene lost 5 bases and the J gene lost 7 bases, with 14 bases spanning the gap. The CDR3 reads CASSNPGGPGYTF. The CDR3, as DNA: TGCGCCAGCAGCAACCCGGGGGGGCCTGGCTACACCTTC.

This chain joins TRBV6-5 and TRBJ2-5; D perhaps matches TRBD2 (6 bases). Germline V gene sequence: CDR1 MNHEY, CDR2 SVGAGI. Trimming took off 4 bases at V and 4 bases at J, with 13 bases between the two ends. This CDR3 is built from 14 residues. The CDR3 coding sequence is TGTGCCAGCAGTTCCCCGCGGACTACAGAGACCCAGTACTTC. Its protein product is CASSSPRTTETQYF.